This TCR beta chain was recovered during a study of shared clonotypes between healthy human individuals (dated by TCRdb to 2018 to 2020). For the wider study: A few men and two women, aged 18 to 49 years, made up the cohort. Per donor, three plates each were used for CD4 naive and CD4 memory, two for CD8 naive, and one for CD8 memory. To estimate repertoire size and how much clonotypes are shared between individuals, the study performed deep sequencing of blood TCR repertoires from five healthy adults. Libraries were prepared and TCR repertoires were sequenced by different laboratories using diverse techniques, in order to increase sequencing depth and limit assay-specific biases. Between about 0.8 and 9.5 billion PBMCs per donor were obtained by leukapheresis. Results the study describes overall, beyond this receptor: Sharing across several donors was observed for about 5% of naive CD4, 3% to 4% of naive CD8, about 2.3% of memory CD4, and around 0.4% of memory CD8 clonotypes. Naive subsets generally had larger estimated clonotype richness than memory subsets did. Compared with non-shared clonotypes, the clonotypes found in all four sorted-subset donors had higher generation probabilities. Pairwise subsampling indicated that sequencing depth was expected to affect the degree of clonotype sharing among donors. The genetic and exposure-history diversity represented was limited by the small number of donors. Sampling was restricted to blood, and TCR repertoires in tissues likely differ from the TCR repertoires found in blood. Even with the large sequencing depth, rarefaction of the sorted-subset datasets indicated that sequencing was incomplete.

Concerning this clone itself: Its recognized antigen is unknown. Qualities for individual bases were not recorded, and no much larger clone is one base off.

Healthy HIV-negative adults with no recently reported acute infections or vaccinations were included as donors. Only Caucasian adults living in Nashville, Tennessee, USA were represented among the donors. CD4+ T cells were enriched by magnetic negative selection, after which naive cells were positively selected on CD45RA and the negative fraction was taken as the memory subset. Blood was obtained by leukapheresis, after which PBMCs were separated by Ficoll-Histopaque density gradient centrifugation and cryopreserved in liquid nitrogen vapor phase. Analytical flow cytometry was used to check the purity and quantity of each magnetically sorted T cell population. Each sorted fraction had its genomic DNA isolated and then quantified by UV absorbance on a Nanodrop 2000c. The CDR3 covers 13 residues, taking in both the cysteine and the phenylalanine. The DNA shown is the 39-base CDR3, in frame from base 1. The germline V gene yields MNHEY for CDR1 and SVGAGI for CDR2. V was cut back by 4 bases and J by 3 bases, leaving a gap of 10 bases between them.

Using the deep immunoSEQ assay, multiplex PCR amplified TCR CDR3 regions from genomic DNA. Extracted genomic DNA from each cell subset was distributed evenly across all wells of several immunoSEQ 96-well plates, and each plate was treated as a replicate. For sorted subsets, around 0.2 ug of genomic DNA, equivalent to tens of thousands of T cell genomes, went into each replicate PCR. Purified libraries were quantified with a Qubit 3.0 fluorometer, sized on a Bioanalyzer 2100, and re-quantified with the KAPA Library Quantification kit. A separate single-read 150-cycle Illumina NextSeq 550 flow cell was used to sequence each immunoSEQ 96-well plate. In the original analysis: Because the immunoSEQ output included only junctional sequences and no quality scores, the filtering could not be the same as the filtering used for full-length reads. Sequences were annotated with PyIR, a Python wrapper for IgBLAST v1.9, and V/J genes and CDR3 were assigned using IMGT germline references. Reads were filtered out if the reads had weak V/J assignments (E-value above 1e-6), no CDR3, stop codons, out-of-frame junctions, or ambiguous translated residues. V3J clonotypes were defined by identical inferred V gene, J gene, and CDR3 amino acid sequence. Percentage overlap between repertoires was calculated by dividing the number of shared unique clonotypes by the size of the smaller repertoire. Three approaches were used to assess repertoire richness: RTK rarefaction, the Chao1 estimator, and Recon v2.1 estimates of unobserved clonotypes. Generation probabilities for all TCRbeta clonotypes obtained by the gDNA method from a handful of donors were computed using OLGA. The table comes from immuneACCESS by way of TCRdb, which keeps in-frame sequences with V and J called. Part of the clones is missing from these tables; in studies checked, under half for an unresolved V gene and the rest for unknown reasons. Clone size and V and J calls were adopted from that table, with D and trimming inferred from the DNA. The sample table contains over 1.4 million clones; only one count was recorded for roughly 95% of them. Clones ranked in the top ten supply 1% to 1.5% of the sample.

This receptor chain uses TRBV6-5 and TRBJ2-7, with no confident D gene call. The receptor was derived from a man aged 25 to 40 in good health. The material sequenced was naive CD4+ T cells sorted from blood. This specimen's cell subset or site label, interpreted: CD45RA+ positively selected. The nucleotide sequence is TGTGCCAGCAGTTCCCGGGCCAACTACGAGCAGTACTTC. It translates to CASSSRANYEQYF.